This T cell receptor beta chain was captured by sequencing in a study of blood T cell repertoires in COVID-19. Study at large: The United States, Italy and Spain were the sources of the acute and convalescent COVID-19 samples.

The method was immunoSEQ multiplex PCR; TCRdb's version includes in-frame clones alone and lacks a portion of them. The sample records roughly 250,000 clones, 88% being singletons. Deletions cut 1 base from V and 5 bases from J, with 14 bases between. This CDR3 is 16 amino acids long. Germline values: CDR1 LNHDA, CDR2 SQIVND (reference sequence). The clonotype comes from a woman aged 25 to 45 with acute or convalescent COVID-19. Sequences were obtained from peripheral blood. V usage is TRBV19 and J usage is TRBJ1-4, with D perhaps TRBD1 (5 bases). The CDR3 region has the DNA TGTGCCAGTAGTATAGGTTCCAGGGCTTCGAATGAAAAACTGTTTTTT. The encoded protein is CASSIGSRASNEKLFF. The full variable domain, in which reference TRBV19 and TRBJ1-4 provide the parts outside the CDR3, is DGGITQSPKYLFRKEGQNVTLSCEQNLNHDAMYWYRQDPGQGLRLIYYSQIVNDFQKGDIAEGYSVSREKKESFPLTVTSAQKNPTAFYLCASSIGSRASNEKLFFGSGTQLSVL.